The 20 T cell receptor beta chains presented below share a single source sample, sequenced in a study of blood T cell repertoires in COVID-19. Measured with immunoSEQ multiplex PCR; TCRdb has only the in-frame clones, and not every one. The data show about 86,000 clones, 79% seen once. Sequenced: peripheral blood. The source is a man aged 70 or older with acute or convalescent COVID-19.

The gene calls are TRBV28 and TRBJ1-2; TRBD1 agrees at 7 bases. The V gene end was trimmed by 3 bases and the J gene end by 1 base; junction bases not matched to a gene: 5. Germline V CDR1 and CDR2: MDHEN, SYDVKM. This CDR3 region has 15 residues. The CDR3 sequence: CASSFPAGGNYGYTF. In nucleotides, the CDR3 is TGTGCCAGCAGTTTCCCGGCAGGGGGTAACTATGGCTACACCTTC.

The chain joins TRBV27 to TRBJ1-5, with 9 bases that match TRBD1. V trimming: 5 bases; J trimming: 6 bases; junction bases outside the gene matches: 8. The CDR3 is 15 amino acids. CDR1 MNHEY and CDR2 SMNVEV come from the germline V gene (reference sequence). The CDR3 loop is CASSATGGGGQPQHF. The CDR3 bases are TGTGCCAGCAGTGCGACAGGGGGAGGGGGTCAGCCCCAGCATTTT.

This chain connects TRBV27 to TRBJ1-3; no clear D. Trimming removed 2 bases at V and 11 bases at J, with 13 bases between. The CDR3 runs to 13 residues. The germline V gene encodes CDR1 MNHEY and CDR2 SMNVEV (reference sequence). For the CDR3, the DNA is TGTGCCAGCAGTTTAGGGCCCGTGGCGCCCATATATTTT. The encoded protein is CASSLGPVAPIYF.

The gene calls are TRBV18 and TRBJ1-6; D perhaps matches TRBD1 (6 bases). Germline CDR1 and CDR2: KGHSH and LQKENI. V shed 2 bases and J shed 8 bases, with 10 bases lying between them. CDR3 size: 14 residues. The CDR3 spells CASSPGGSYSPLHF. Here the CDR3 DNA reads TGTGCCAGCTCACCAGGGGGCAGTTATTCACCCCTCCACTTT. Based on the CDR3 plus reference TRBV18 and TRBJ1-6, the full variable domain is NAGVMQNPRHLVRRRGQEARLRCSPMKGHSHVYWYRQLPEEGLKFMVYLQKENIIDESGMPKERFSAEFPKEGPSILRIQQVVRGDSAAYFCASSPGGSYSPLHFGNGTRLTVT.

Of note for this clone: The junction shows a germline mismatch at one end, possibly a read error. V is TRBV2 and J is TRBJ2-1, with 10 bases fitting TRBD1. CDR3 length equals 12 residues. Germline CDR1 SNHLY, CDR2 FYNNEI. In nucleotides, the CDR3 is TGTGCCAGCACCTCTCGGGGACAGGGGACAGTCTTC. Translation: CASTSRGQGTVF. The entire variable domain, with the rest obtained from reference TRBV2 and TRBJ2-1, is as follows: EPEVTQTPSHQVTQMGQEVILRCVPISNHLYFYWYRQILGQKVEFLVSFYNNEISEKSEIFDDQFSVERPDGSNFTLKIRSTKLEDSAMYFCASTSRGQGTVFGPGTRLTVL.

The gene calls are TRBV2 and TRBJ2-1; 14 nucleotides match TRBD2. Germline CDR1 SNHLY, CDR2 FYNNEI. The CDR3 has 15 amino acids. The J segment lost 9 bases and the V segment lost 8 bases, leaving 9 bases of the junction unmatched. The CDR3 coding sequence is TGTGCCAGCGGTGGGGGACTAGCGGGGGTGCCTGAGCAGTTCTTC. It is translated as CASGGGLAGVPEQFF.

The chain is built from TRBV7-9 and TRBJ2-1; D is uncertain. CDR1 is SEHNR and CDR2 is FQNEAQ in the germline V gene (reference sequence). CDR3 length: 13 amino acids. V was pared by 8 bases and J by 4 bases, with 12 bases between. CDR3 amino acids: CASLGVIYNEQFF. The CDR3 DNA follows: TGTGCCAGCTTAGGAGTGATTTACAATGAGCAGTTCTTC.

V is TRBV5-1 and J is TRBJ2-1, with 10 bases lining up with TRBD2. CDR1 and CDR2 (germline): SGHRS, YFSETQ. CDR3 size: 17 residues. With V trimmed by 4 bases and J by 2 bases, 9 bases remained unmatched. CDR3 coding DNA: TGCGCCAGCAGCATTACACCTAGCGGGGGCACCTACAATGAGCAGTTCTTC. Amino acid sequence: CASSITPSGGTYNEQFF.

Only a few counts were recorded for this clone. This chain connects TRBV2 to TRBJ1-2; D call uncertain. Germline CDR1 is SNHLY and CDR2 is FYNNEI. CDR3 length: 14 amino acids. The ends were cut back, 6 bases at V and 5 bases at J, with 16 bases in the middle. This CDR3 reads CASSGERRLYGYTF. CDR3 sequence (DNA): TGTGCCAGCAGCGGGGAGAGACGGCTTTATGGCTACACCTTC.

The chain has TRBV2 and TRBJ1-1, with 7 bases aligning to TRBD1. Germline assignment: CDR1 SNHLY and CDR2 FYNNEI. V shed 7 bases, J shed 4 bases, and the junction held 6 bases outside the gene matches. This CDR3 region has 13 residues. The CDR3 DNA sequence: TGTGCCAGCATCAGACAGGGCGTCACTGAAGCTTTCTTT. It is translated as CASIRQGVTEAFF.

The chain links TRBV7-6 to TRBJ2-5, with 14 bases lining up with TRBD2. Germline CDR1 SGHVS, CDR2 FNYEAQ. V shed 5 bases, J shed 5 bases, and the junction held 10 bases outside the gene matches. CDR3 length: 17 amino acids. The CDR3 spells CASSIRLAGGPRETQYF. The CDR3 region has the DNA TGTGCCAGCAGCATTCGACTAGCGGGGGGGCCCCGTGAGACCCAGTACTTC.

The chain links TRBV11-1 to TRBJ2-3; D is unclear. CDR1 and CDR2 from the germline V gene are SGHAT and FQDESV (reference sequence). Trimming stripped 3 bases from V and 4 bases from J, with 11 bases between. The CDR3 has 14 residues. CDR3 sequence reads: CASSLVLSADTQYF. CDR3 nucleotide sequence: TGTGCCAGCAGCTTGGTCCTCTCGGCAGATACGCAGTATTTT.

V gene TRBV11-2 combines with J gene TRBJ2-1; D is perhaps TRBD2 (6 bases). V shed 2 bases and J shed 5 bases, with 13 bases lying between them. Looked up from germline, CDR1 is SGHAT and CDR2 is FQNNGV. The CDR3 spans 15 residues. The chain's CDR3 is CASSLLQWRDNEQFF. CDR3 nucleotides: TGTGCCAGCAGCTTACTCCAGTGGAGGGACAATGAGCAGTTCTTC.

The chain employs TRBV19 and TRBJ2-3; the D gene is possibly TRBD1 (6 bases). Germline values: CDR1 LNHDA, CDR2 SQIVND (reference sequence). V shed 9 bases and J shed 5 bases, with 21 bases lying between them. The CDR3 is 15 amino acids. The CDR3 sequence is CASRKRTEGIDTQYF. CDR3 sequence (DNA): TGTGCCAGCCGGAAGCGGACAGAAGGAATAGATACGCAGTATTTT.

This clone appeared a few times. The chain joins TRBV2 to TRBJ2-3; 11 bases are a match to TRBD1. With V trimmed by 6 bases and J by 5 bases, 7 bases remained unmatched. This CDR3 comprises 15 residues. Germline CDR1 reads SNHLY; CDR2 reads FYNNEI. The CDR3 loop reads CASSPGTGGGDTQYF. The CDR3 coding sequence is TGTGCCAGCAGCCCCGGGACAGGGGGGGGAGATACGCAGTATTTT.

This clone came up once. The rearrangement links TRBV6-5 to TRBJ1-3, with D possibly matching TRBD1 (5 bases). Germline-derived CDR1 and CDR2 are MNHEY and SVGAGI. This CDR3 is 14 amino acids long. V lost 8 bases to trimming and J lost 0 bases, with 11 bases between them. The CDR3 DNA sequence: TGTGCCAGCCGTAGGGGTACCTCTGGAAACACCATATATTTT. Translation: CASRRGTSGNTIYF.

The CDR3 DNA reads as TGCGCCAGCAGCCAAATCACCCCCCTTAGCGGGGGCCTTAGCACAGATACGCAGTATTTT. Its translation is CASSQITPLSGGLSTDTQYF. V gene TRBV4-1 combines with J gene TRBJ2-3, with 9 bases matching TRBD2. Trimming at V came to 2 bases and at J to 0 bases, leaving 15 bases not matched to a gene. The CDR3 is made up of 20 amino acids. Germline values: CDR1 MGHRA, CDR2 YSYEKL.

The rearrangement links TRBV6-4 to TRBJ1-1; the D gene is possibly TRBD1 (5 bases). CDR3 length equals 14 residues. From germline, CDR1 is MRHNA and CDR2 SNTAGT. V was trimmed by 6 bases and J by 0 bases, leaving 11 bases between them. CDR3 sequence: CASSPGHMNTEAFF. The CDR3 DNA is TGTGCCAGCAGCCCCGGACACATGAACACTGAAGCTTTCTTT.

This chain uses TRBV6-1 with TRBJ2-7; 11 nucleotides line up with TRBD1. The CDR3 has 14 amino acids. V shed 3 bases and J 5 bases; nucleotides not matched to a gene: 3. Germline assignment: CDR1 MNHNS and CDR2 SASEGT. CDR3: CASSEWGQGDEQYV. CDR3 in DNA: TGTGCCAGCAGTGAGTGGGGACAGGGGGACGAGCAGTACGTC.

The chain combines TRBV5-4 with TRBJ2-1, with 7 bases that match TRBD1. CDR3 length: 15 amino acids. CDR1 and CDR2 (germline): SGHNT, YYREEE (reference sequence). V was pared by 4 bases and J by 6 bases, with 10 bases of the junction left unmatched. The CDR3 DNA follows: TGTGCCAGCAGCCTGGAAGGGGGCGCAGCCAATGAGCAGTTCTTC. Translating gives CASSLEGGAANEQFF.